These 28 T cell receptor beta chains were sequenced from one sample in a study of T cell responses to AZD1222 COVID-19 vaccine. Sequenced by immunoSEQ multiplex PCR; TCRdb stores in-frame clones only, minus some. Of over 110,000 clones in the sample, 80% to 95% were seen once. Sequencing used peripheral blood, obtained on day 0 of AZD1222 vaccination. All receptors derive from an adult in good health.

This clone has only one observation. The CDR3 region is CAIRRGGLALNGEQYF. The CDR3, as DNA: TGTGCCATCAGAAGGGGAGGACTAGCGTTAAATGGCGAGCAGTACTTC. The gene calls are TRBV10-3 and TRBJ2-7; 9 positions agree with TRBD2. The CDR3 totals 16 residues. Germline V gene lookup returns CDR1 ENHRY and CDR2 SYGVKD. The trim removed 6 bases at V and 6 bases at J, leaving 15 bases unmatched.

V is TRBV19 and J is TRBJ2-1; TRBD2 matches 15 bases. The CDR3 covers 15 residues. The V and J ends lost 4 bases and 9 bases, in that order; junction bases with no gene match: 4. Germline lookup yields CDR1 LNHDA and CDR2 SQIVND (reference sequence). The CDR3 coding sequence is TGTGCCAGTAGTAGACGGACTAGCGGGAGGGGTGAGCAGTTCTTC. Its translation is CASSRRTSGRGEQFF. Looking up the rest from reference TRBV19 and TRBJ2-1 gives the full variable domain: DGGITQSPKYLFRKEGQNVTLSCEQNLNHDAMYWYRQDPGQGLRLIYYSQIVNDFQKGDIAEGYSVSREKKESFPLTVTSAQKNPTAFYLCASSRRTSGRGEQFFGPGTRLTVL.

The CDR3 sequence is CASSQPQGARNEQFF. The CDR3 region has the DNA TGTGCCAGCAGCCAACCGCAGGGGGCTCGCAATGAGCAGTTCTTC. V is TRBV3-1 (or the pseudogene TRBV3-2) and J is TRBJ2-1; TRBD1 agrees at 8 bases. Germline V gene data show CDR1 as LGHDT and CDR2 as YNNKEL (reference sequence). The CDR3 extends over 15 amino acids. V lost 2 bases, J lost 6 bases, and 6 bases stayed unmatched.

The chain links TRBV19 to TRBJ1-5, with D possibly matching TRBD1 (6 bases). The V and J ends lost 10 bases and 1 base respectively, with 20 bases between them. Germline-derived CDR1 and CDR2 are LNHDA and SQIVND (reference sequence). The CDR3 is made up of 16 amino acids. In nucleotides, the CDR3 is TGTGCCACCATGACAAGGGGGGGTTGGAGCAATCAGCCCCAGCATTTT. It encodes CATMTRGGWSNQPQHF.

V is TRBV10-3 and J is TRBJ1-1, with TRBD1 identical over 7 bases. Germline V gives CDR1 ENHRY, CDR2 SYGVKD. Trimming removed 10 bases from V and 1 base from J; junction bases left unmatched: 15. The CDR3 contains 16 residues. The CDR3 DNA reads as TGTGCCACCATAAGCTCGGGGTCAGGGGGGAACACTGAAGCTTTCTTT. This codes for CATISSGSGGNTEAFF.

This chain connects TRBV19 to TRBJ1-5; weak D call: TRBD1 (6 bases). The V end was cut by 3 bases, the J end by 6 bases, with 12 bases between. The CDR3 extends over 14 amino acids. In germline, CDR1 is LNHDA, CDR2 SQIVND (reference sequence). CDR3 sequence (DNA): TGTGCCAGTAGTATTTTCAGGGGAGGTCAGCCCCAGCATTTT. This codes for CASSIFRGGQPQHF.

V and J are TRBV7-9 and TRBJ2-7; 11 nucleotides match TRBD1. J lost 2 bases, V lost 5 bases, and 5 bases had no gene match. The CDR3 is 15 residues long. CDR1 is SEHNR and CDR2 is FQNEAQ in the germline V gene (reference sequence). The CDR3: CASSRRGQGAYEQYF. CDR3 nucleotides: TGTGCCAGCAGCAGACGGGGACAGGGGGCCTACGAGCAGTACTTC.

The V gene is TRBV7-6, the J gene TRBJ2-5, with D possibly TRBD1 on 5 matching bases. Between the trimmed V and J ends, which lost 1 base and 5 bases, there was a span of 20 bases. Germline CDR1 is SGHVS and CDR2 is FNYEAQ. There are 17 residues in the CDR3. Here the CDR3 reads CASSLGVLGRVGETQYF. Here the CDR3 DNA reads TGTGCCAGCAGCTTAGGGGTCCTTGGCAGGGTAGGGGAGACCCAGTACTTC.

The chain combines TRBV4-2 with TRBJ1-2, with 9 bases identical to TRBD1. The germline CDR1 and CDR2 sequences are LGHNA and YNFKEQ. V was pared by 4 bases and J by 4 bases, with 13 bases of the junction left unmatched. The CDR3 consists of 17 residues. CDR3 amino acids: CASSLALRDRETYGYTF. The CDR3 DNA is TGTGCCAGCAGCCTCGCCCTCAGGGACAGGGAAACCTATGGCTACACCTTC.

The rearrangement joins TRBV9 to TRBJ2-2, with D tentatively TRBD1 (5 bases). The V gene's germline CDR1 is SGDLS and CDR2 YYNGEE. CDR3 length equals 15 residues. Trimming removed 1 base from V and 4 bases from J, with 11 bases in between. The CDR3 coding sequence is TGTGCCAGCAGCGTAAGGGATAGGGGCACCGGGGAGCTGTTTTTT. Protein: CASSVRDRGTGELFF.

The genes are TRBV30 and TRBJ1-3; possibly TRBD1 for D (5 bases). The CDR3 extends over 19 amino acids. V lost 2 bases, J lost 0 bases, and 23 bases lay in between. Germline V CDR1 and CDR2: GTSNPN, SVGIG (reference sequence). This chain's CDR3 is CAWSWTGGDLLSSGNTIYF. The CDR3 coding sequence is TGTGCCTGGAGTTGGACGGGGGGAGACCTGTTGAGCTCTGGAAACACCATATATTTT.

Notes on this clone: At one end, the junction sequence differs from germline, possibly due to a read error. The rearrangement joins TRBV3-1 (or the pseudogene TRBV3-2) to TRBJ1-6; tentatively, D is TRBD1 (6 bases). Germline values: CDR1 LGHDT, CDR2 YNNKEL (reference sequence). The CDR3 length is 17 residues. The CDR3 is CASSQEIPQGWNSPLHF. The CDR3 nucleotides read TGTGCCAGCAGTCAAGAAATCCCACAGGGCTGGAATTCACCCCTCCACTTT.

V is TRBV11-3 and J is TRBJ2-5; no reliable D call. CDR3 length: 16 residues. With 1 base removed from V and 4 bases from J, the gap between germline ends came to 16 bases. From germline, CDR1 is SGHNT and CDR2 YENEEA. CDR3 residues: CASSLGEAPKGETQYF. The CDR3 region has the DNA TGTGCCAGCAGCTTAGGGGAAGCGCCGAAGGGAGAGACCCAGTACTTC.

The chain links TRBV7-2 to TRBJ1-5; possible D gene TRBD1, 5 bases. Germline CDR1 SGHTA, CDR2 FQGNSA. This CDR3 spans 15 amino acids. Trimming stripped 5 bases from V and 9 bases from J, with 20 bases between. The CDR3 coding sequence is TGTGCCAGCAGCCCCGACCCCCGGGGCCGGGGGCCCCAGCATTTT. Amino acids: CASSPDPRGRGPQHF.

The chain employs TRBV30 and TRBJ2-2; TRBD2 agrees at 14 bases. There are 16 residues in the CDR3. The V segment lost 2 bases and the J segment 6 bases; nucleotides outside the gene matches: 5. The germline V gene encodes CDR1 GTSNPN and CDR2 SVGIG (reference sequence). This CDR3 reads CAWSWGLAGEAGELFF. The CDR3 coding sequence is TGTGCCTGGAGTTGGGGACTAGCGGGAGAAGCCGGGGAGCTGTTTTTT.

This chain links TRBV5-1 with TRBJ2-1; 7 positions agree with TRBD2. J lost 0 bases, V lost 4 bases, and 7 bases had no gene match. The germline V gene has CDR1 SGHRS and CDR2 YFSETQ. The CDR3 has 16 residues. The CDR3 region is CASSTRLASSYNEQFF. The CDR3 DNA follows: TGCGCCAGCAGCACTAGACTAGCAAGCTCCTACAATGAGCAGTTCTTC.

This chain connects TRBV5-1 to TRBJ1-1; TRBD1 matches 7 bases. This CDR3 region has 15 residues. The germline V gene encodes CDR1 SGHRS and CDR2 YFSETQ. With V trimmed by 0 bases and J by 4 bases, 6 bases remained unmatched. The CDR3 DNA reads as TGCGCCAGCAGCTTGGTCTTAGGGGGCACCACTGAAGCTTTCTTT. Translating gives CASSLVLGGTTEAFF.

This chain joins TRBV10-3 and TRBJ2-3; weak D call: TRBD1 (5 bases). V dropped 4 bases and J dropped 4 bases, with 12 bases sitting between them. Germline V lookup: CDR1 ENHRY, CDR2 SYGVKD. The CDR3 runs to 14 residues. CDR3 protein: CAISVGQGADTQYF. CDR3 coding DNA: TGTGCCATCAGTGTCGGCCAGGGCGCAGATACGCAGTATTTT.

The gene calls are TRBV6-5 and TRBJ1-1; perhaps TRBD1 as D (5 bases). The V and J ends lost 6 bases and 3 bases respectively, with 17 bases between them. The CDR3 spans 15 residues. Germline V gives CDR1 MNHEY, CDR2 SVGAGI. DNA of the CDR3: TGTGCCAGCAGAGCAGGAACAGGTCCCGACACTGAAGCTTTCTTT. Its translation is CASRAGTGPDTEAFF.

The chain recombines TRBV25-1 with TRBJ2-1; TRBD2 is a possible D gene (6 bases). This CDR3 contains 14 residues. Germline V gene lookup returns CDR1 MGHDK and CDR2 SYGVNS. V was shortened by 5 bases and J by 2 bases, with 10 bases between the two germline ends. CDR3 sequence (DNA): TGTGCCAGCAGTCAGCTAGCGCCCTACAATGAGCAGTTCTTC. It codes for CASSQLAPYNEQFF.

The chain employs TRBV11-3 and TRBJ2-2, with a weak D call TRBD2 (5 bases). Germline V CDR1 and CDR2: SGHNT, YENEEA. This CDR3 contains 15 residues. Between the trimmed V and J ends, which lost 5 bases and 7 bases, there was a span of 17 bases. The CDR3 protein is CASSLFGLGDGELFF. The CDR3 bases are TGTGCCAGCAGCCTATTTGGGCTCGGGGACGGGGAGCTGTTTTTT.

The count of this clone is one. This chain links TRBV14 with TRBJ2-7; the match to TRBD2 covers 7 bases. CDR1 and CDR2 (germline): SGHDN, FVKESK. V trimming: 6 bases; J trimming: 2 bases; junction bases outside the gene matches: 7. The CDR3 length is 14 residues. The CDR3 DNA reads TGTGCCAGCAGTCGTAGCGGGCTGGCCTACGAGCAGTACTTC. It encodes CASSRSGLAYEQYF.

V and J are TRBV6-6 and TRBJ2-7; a weak D match, TRBD2 (6 bases). The germline CDR1 and CDR2 sequences are MNHNY and SVGAGI (reference sequence). Trimming cost V 5 bases and J 3 bases, with 11 bases left between them. CDR3 size: 13 residues. CDR3 coding DNA: TGTGCCAGCAGTACCGGGACTTACTACGAGCAGTACTTC. Residues: CASSTGTYYEQYF.

A few counts support this clone. The rearrangement joins TRBV6-5 to TRBJ2-5; tentatively, D is TRBD1 or TRBD2 (5 bases each). Germline CDR1 and CDR2: MNHEY and SVGAGI. Trimming shortened V by 5 bases and J by 9 bases, and 16 bases separated the two germline ends. This CDR3 is 13 amino acids long. CDR3 bases: TGTGCCAGCAGTCGGGACCTCCTGCGGGCCCAGTACTTC. This sequence encodes CASSRDLLRAQYF.

This chain connects TRBV6-4 to TRBJ1-1; perhaps TRBD1 as D (5 bases). Germline-derived CDR1 and CDR2 are MRHNA and SNTAGT. The CDR3 is made up of 15 amino acids. Trimming took 8 bases from V and 4 from J, leaving 20 bases between them. The CDR3 DNA reads TGTGCCAGCTCCAAGGAGGGGCGGGGTGGCACTGAAGCTTTCTTT. Translation: CASSKEGRGGTEAFF.

The rearrangement uses TRBV6-5 and TRBJ1-4; tentative D call: TRBD1 (5 bases). Germline CDR1 and CDR2: MNHEY and SVGAGI. This CDR3 has 15 amino acids. V lost 6 bases, J lost 6 bases, and 17 bases lay in between. CDR3: CASSPEGGVYEKLFF. CDR3 sequence (DNA): TGTGCCAGCAGCCCGGAGGGAGGGGTTTATGAAAAACTGTTTTTT.

This clone was seen only once. The sample contains more than one DNA sequence encoding this CDR3. The J gene is TRBJ1-5, the V gene TRBV4-3; no definite D call. V lost 0 bases and J 6 bases, leaving 6 bases between the germline ends. The CDR3 contains 13 residues. Germline assignment: CDR1 LGHNA and CDR2 YSLEER. As DNA, the CDR3 is TGCGCCAGCAGCCAAGATCGGGGTCAGCCCCAGCATTTT. Translation gives CASSQDRGQPQHF.

This sequence joins TRBV5-1 and TRBJ1-1; 9 bases are shared with TRBD1. This CDR3 has 16 amino acids. V lost 4 bases and J lost 0; bases outside the gene matches: 7. Per the germline V gene, CDR1 is SGHRS and CDR2 is YFSETQ. The CDR3 DNA reads TGCGCCAGCAGCGAGGGACAGGGCGGGATGAACACTGAAGCTTTCTTT. The encoded protein is CASSEGQGGMNTEAFF.